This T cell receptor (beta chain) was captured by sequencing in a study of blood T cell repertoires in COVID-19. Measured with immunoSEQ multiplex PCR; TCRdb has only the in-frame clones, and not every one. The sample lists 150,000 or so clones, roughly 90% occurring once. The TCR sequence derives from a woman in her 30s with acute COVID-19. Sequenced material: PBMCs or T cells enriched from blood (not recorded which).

Here the CDR3 reads CSASPNRAANPKPNTGELFF. Here the CDR3 DNA reads TGCAGTGCTAGTCCGAACAGGGCCGCGAATCCAAAACCGAACACCGGGGAGCTGTTTTTT. The chain is built from TRBV20-1 and TRBJ2-2; D perhaps matches TRBD1 (6 bases). The CDR3 has 20 residues. Germline lookup yields CDR1 DFQATT and CDR2 SNEGSKA (reference sequence). V shed 3 bases and J shed 0 bases, with 26 bases lying between them.